This T cell receptor beta chain was found in a study of cytomegalovirus exposure and HLA in healthy donors. General study points: Upon later analysis, TCR association rates were observed to vary by HLA locus, being highest for DRB1 and lowest for HLA-C.

Notes on this clone: What it binds is unknown.

The CDR3 runs to 15 residues. In germline, CDR1 is SQVTM, CDR2 ANQGSEA. Trimming took 7 bases from V and 7 from J; bases not matched to a gene: 12. Researchers ran the PCR with 60 Vbeta and 13 Jbeta primers. Sequencing was performed with immunoSEQ multiplex PCR; in TCRdb, only in-frame clones are kept and a portion is missing. The data contain 150,000 to 200,000 clones, 65% to 80% of them singletons. The clonotype was recovered from a man between 18 and 29 years old in good health and CMV-seropositive. The V and J genes are TRBV29-1 and TRBJ2-1, with TRBD1 matching over 11 bases. What was sequenced was PBMCs. The chain's CDR3 is CSGRGGTGGRNEQFF. For the CDR3, the DNA is TGCAGCGGCAGGGGGGGGACAGGGGGAAGGAATGAGCAGTTCTTC.